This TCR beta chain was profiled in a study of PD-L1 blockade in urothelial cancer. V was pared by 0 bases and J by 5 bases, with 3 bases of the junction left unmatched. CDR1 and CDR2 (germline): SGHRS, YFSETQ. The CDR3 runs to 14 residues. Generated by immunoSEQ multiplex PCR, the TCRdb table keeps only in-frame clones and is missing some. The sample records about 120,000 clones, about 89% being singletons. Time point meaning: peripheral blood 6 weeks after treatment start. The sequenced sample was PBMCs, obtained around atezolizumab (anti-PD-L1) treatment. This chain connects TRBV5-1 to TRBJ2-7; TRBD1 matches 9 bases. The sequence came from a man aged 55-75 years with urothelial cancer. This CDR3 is CASSLGTGDNEQYF. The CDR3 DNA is TGCGCCAGCAGCTTGGGGACAGGGGACAACGAGCAGTACTTC.